These 30 T cell receptor beta chains share one sample of origin, sequenced in a study of blood T cell repertoires in COVID-19. Clones were sequenced by immunoSEQ multiplex PCR, and TCRdb holds only the in-frame ones, with some missing. The sample comprises 35,000 to 45,000 clones, about 82% of which are singletons, and 8.5% to 10% rests with the top ten. The sequenced material came from peripheral blood. Receptor source: a human donor in a cohort sampled during active COVID-19.

The V call is TRBV5-6, the J call TRBJ2-1; TRBD2 agrees at 11 bases. This CDR3 spans 16 amino acids. Germline assignment: CDR1 SGHDT and CDR2 YYEEEE. Trimming at V came to 2 bases and at J to 10 bases, leaving 11 bases not matched to a gene. CDR3 protein: CASSFRRLAGGGEQFF. For the CDR3, the DNA is TGTGCCAGCAGCTTTAGGCGTCTAGCGGGAGGAGGCGAGCAGTTCTTC.

This clone turned up a few times. V gene TRBV19 combines with J gene TRBJ2-1; unclear D gene. Trimming took off 3 bases at V and 0 bases at J, with 9 bases between the two ends. This CDR3 contains 15 residues. The germline CDR1 and CDR2 sequences are LNHDA and SQIVND (reference sequence). CDR3 sequence reads: CASSILGSSYNEQFF. The CDR3 DNA reads as TGTGCCAGTAGTATTCTTGGTAGCTCCTACAATGAGCAGTTCTTC.

The rearrangement joins TRBV6-5 to TRBJ2-7, with TRBD1 matching 7 bases. Germline V CDR1 and CDR2: MNHEY, SVGAGI. V lost 6 bases, J lost 2 bases, and 4 bases stayed unmatched. CDR3 length: 13 residues. The chain's CDR3 is CASRPGTAYEQYF. CDR3 sequence (DNA): TGTGCCAGCAGACCCGGGACAGCCTACGAGCAGTACTTC.

This sequence joins TRBV5-5 and TRBJ2-2; tentatively, D is TRBD2 (5 bases). CDR1 and CDR2 from the germline V gene are SGHKS and YYEKEE (reference sequence). There are 15 residues in the CDR3. The V gene lost 5 bases and the J gene lost 3 bases, with 14 bases spanning the gap. The CDR3 spells CASSSGIGYTGELFF. The DNA for the CDR3 is TGTGCCAGCAGTTCCGGGATCGGATACACCGGGGAGCTGTTTTTT.

This rearrangement joins TRBV25-1 to TRBJ2-7, with D tentatively TRBD2 (6 bases). The V gene's germline CDR1 is MGHDK and CDR2 SYGVNS. This CDR3 is built from 14 residues. The V gene lost 4 bases and the J gene lost 5 bases, with 15 bases spanning the gap. The CDR3 protein is CASSGNGGLNEQYF. In DNA form, the CDR3 reads TGTGCCAGCAGTGGAAACGGGGGACTGAACGAGCAGTACTTC.

The chain uses TRBV15 and TRBJ2-1; TRBD1 might be the D (5 bases). V lost 3 bases, J lost 6 bases, and 9 bases lay in between. CDR3 length: 13 residues. Germline CDR1 LNHNV, CDR2 YYDKDF (reference sequence). The CDR3 loop is CATSSSRGNEQFF. The CDR3 bases are TGTGCCACCAGCAGTTCTAGGGGCAATGAGCAGTTCTTC.

This clone was seen just once. The J gene is TRBJ2-2, the V gene TRBV19, with TRBD1 matching over 8 bases. Trimming took 7 bases from V and 4 from J; bases not matched to a gene: 2. The CDR3 is 13 residues long. CDR1 is LNHDA and CDR2 is SQIVND in the germline V gene (reference sequence). CDR3 bases: TGTGCCAGTACGGACAGGGCCACCGGGGAGCTGTTTTTT. Translation: CASTDRATGELFF. The whole variable domain, remainder taken from reference TRBV19 and TRBJ2-2, is DGGITQSPKYLFRKEGQNVTLSCEQNLNHDAMYWYRQDPGQGLRLIYYSQIVNDFQKGDIAEGYSVSREKKESFPLTVTSAQKNPTAFYLCASTDRATGELFFGEGSRLTVL.

This clone appeared a single time. The V gene is TRBV27, the J gene TRBJ2-3; D remains ambiguous. V shed 3 bases and J shed 2 bases, with 6 bases lying between them. Germline V gives CDR1 MNHEY, CDR2 SMNVEV (reference sequence). The CDR3 consists of 13 residues. CDR3 sequence: CASSLAYTDTQYF. The CDR3 nucleotides are TGTGCCAGCAGTTTGGCTTACACAGATACGCAGTATTTT.

This clone showed up just a few times. The chain joins TRBV10-3 to TRBJ2-1; 8 bases fit TRBD1. The germline V gene encodes CDR1 ENHRY and CDR2 SYGVKD. The J segment lost 9 bases and the V segment lost 9 bases, leaving 7 bases of the junction unmatched. This CDR3 has 12 amino acids. In DNA form, the CDR3 reads TGTGCCATGGGACAGGACGCGGGTGAGCAGTTCTTC. Translation gives CAMGQDAGEQFF.

The chain joins TRBV11-2 to TRBJ2-1; 10 bases align to TRBD1. The junction had 4 bases not matched to a gene; V was cut back by 5 bases and J by 3 bases. Germline V gives CDR1 SGHAT, CDR2 FQNNGV. The CDR3 runs 15 residues. The CDR3 bases are TGTGCCAGCAGCCGACAGGGGGCCGGCTACAATGAGCAGTTCTTC. Residues: CASSRQGAGYNEQFF.

In DNA form, the CDR3 reads TGCAGTGCTAGTAAGGCGGGATCCTACAATGAGCAGTTCTTC. This gives the protein CSASKAGSYNEQFF. V usage is TRBV20-1 and J usage is TRBJ2-1; possibly TRBD2 for D (6 bases). V was shortened by 3 bases and J by 1 base, with 10 bases between the two germline ends. CDR3 size: 14 residues. Germline V CDR1 and CDR2: DFQATT, SNEGSKA (reference sequence).

The rearrangement links TRBV5-1 to TRBJ1-1, with 7 bases that match TRBD1. Germline V lookup: CDR1 SGHRS, CDR2 YFSETQ. The CDR3 consists of 15 residues. J lost 4 bases, V lost 2 bases, and 8 bases had no gene match. The CDR3, as DNA: TGCGCCAGCAGCTTATTTGTAGGGGGCATCACTGAAGCTTTCTTT. This sequence encodes CASSLFVGGITEAFF.

This clone was seen a single time. The chain is built from TRBV27 and TRBJ1-5; D is perhaps TRBD1 (6 bases). CDR1 is MNHEY, CDR2 SMNVEV, per germline (reference sequence). The V end was cut by 0 bases, the J end by 7 bases, with 16 bases between. The CDR3 is 16 amino acids. The CDR3 nucleotides are TGTGCCAGCAGTTTATCGAGGGGGGGCGCGGGACAGCCCCAGCATTTT. Residues: CASSLSRGGAGQPQHF.

The rearrangement joins TRBV6-2 or TRBV6-3 to TRBJ2-5; 10 bases fit TRBD2. The CDR3 runs 16 residues. J gave up 0 bases and V 5 bases, and 6 bases lay outside the gene matches. Looked up from germline, CDR1 is MNHEY and CDR2 is SVGEGT. The CDR3 DNA is TGTGCCAGCAGTCCCGGACTAGCGGCCTACCAAGAGACCCAGTACTTC. Its protein product is CASSPGLAAYQETQYF.

The chain links TRBV27 to TRBJ2-2, with 7 bases aligning to TRBD1. Trimming took 5 bases from V and 3 from J; bases not matched to a gene: 15. Per germline, CDR1 MNHEY and CDR2 SMNVEV (reference sequence). This CDR3 is 18 amino acids long. As DNA, the CDR3 is TGTGCCAGCAGTCGGGACAGCTTCCCCATACGGGACACCGGGGAGCTGTTTTTT. Translating it yields CASSRDSFPIRDTGELFF.

The chain uses TRBV19 and TRBJ2-1; 10 bases align to TRBD2. The CDR3 loop spans 16 amino acids. The J segment lost 9 bases and the V segment lost 2 bases, leaving 10 bases of the junction unmatched. Germline V gene lookup returns CDR1 LNHDA and CDR2 SQIVND (reference sequence). CDR3 in DNA: TGTGCCAGTAGTATATTGCTAGCGGGAGCGTCAGGTGAGCAGTTCTTC. This sequence encodes CASSILLAGASGEQFF.

The CDR3 loop reads CASSLAGNGEPQHF. Written as DNA, the CDR3 is TGTGCCAGCAGCTTGGCCGGCAACGGGGAGCCCCAGCATTTT. This chain links TRBV5-6 with TRBJ1-5; D is unclear. This CDR3 is built from 14 residues. Germline values: CDR1 SGHDT, CDR2 YYEEEE. With 0 bases removed from V and 8 bases from J, the gap between germline ends came to 12 bases. The full variable domain, with the rest looked up from reference TRBV5-6 and TRBJ1-5, is DAGVTQSPTHLIKTRGQQVTLRCSPKSGHDTVSWYQQALGQGPQFIFQYYEEEERQRGNFPDRFSGHQFPNYSSELNVNALLLGDSALYLCASSLAGNGEPQHFGDGTRLSIL.

Written as DNA, the CDR3 is TGTGCCAGCAGTCCGGCGTCAGGCTATGGCTACACCTTC. This gives the protein CASSPASGYGYTF. This chain uses TRBV12-3 or TRBV12-4 with TRBJ1-2; D is undetermined. The V and J ends lost 5 bases and 4 bases respectively, with 11 bases between them. This CDR3 spans 13 amino acids.

This chain joins TRBV19 and TRBJ2-7; weak D call: TRBD2 (7 bases). Trimming took off 4 bases at V and 3 bases at J, with 16 bases between the two ends. This CDR3 has 15 residues. CDR1 LNHDA and CDR2 SQIVND come from the germline V gene (reference sequence). For the CDR3, the DNA is TGTGCCAGTAGTAGGGCAGGGGAGGGACGCTACGAGCAGTACTTC. Protein: CASSRAGEGRYEQYF.

This clone showed up just a few times. The V call is TRBV3-1 (or the pseudogene TRBV3-2), the J call TRBJ2-2; D call uncertain. With 7 bases removed from V and 4 bases from J, the gap between germline ends came to 13 bases. This CDR3 has 14 residues. The V gene's germline CDR1 is LGHDT and CDR2 YNNKEL (reference sequence). CDR3 DNA sequence: TGTGCCAGCACCTTAAATCCAGGCACCGGGGAGCTGTTTTTT. Translated, it gives CASTLNPGTGELFF.

The rearrangement links TRBV18 to TRBJ1-4; D perhaps matches TRBD1 (5 bases). Germline V lookup: CDR1 KGHSH, CDR2 LQKENI. This CDR3 is built from 15 residues. The V gene lost 0 bases and the J gene lost 8 bases, with 13 bases spanning the gap. The CDR3 loop is CASSPPSRGGEKLFF. The CDR3 nucleotides are TGTGCCAGCTCACCACCGAGTAGGGGTGGGGAAAAACTGTTTTTT.

The chain couples TRBV19 to TRBJ1-1; weak D call: TRBD1 (5 bases). The CDR3 has 13 amino acids. The V and J ends lost 8 bases and 4 bases respectively, with 14 bases between them. The germline gives CDR1 LNHDA, CDR2 SQIVND (reference sequence). CDR3 DNA: TGTGCCAGTTGGCCCGGACATCCCACTGAAGCTTTCTTT. Translating it yields CASWPGHPTEAFF. The complete variable domain, with remaining parts taken from reference TRBV19 and TRBJ1-1, reads DGGITQSPKYLFRKEGQNVTLSCEQNLNHDAMYWYRQDPGQGLRLIYYSQIVNDFQKGDIAEGYSVSREKKESFPLTVTSAQKNPTAFYLCASWPGHPTEAFFGQGTRLTVV.

The CDR3 DNA sequence: TGTGCCAGCAGTGAGGATAGCCCCTACTTC. Amino acids: CASSEDSPYF. The chain has TRBV2 and TRBJ2-7; unclear D gene. V lost 3 bases to trimming and J lost 13 bases, with 10 bases between them. From germline, CDR1 is SNHLY and CDR2 FYNNEI. The CDR3 totals 10 residues.

This chain joins TRBV7-2 and TRBJ2-1; 13 bases match TRBD2. V gave up 3 bases and J gave up 6 bases; unmatched junction bases: 5. This CDR3 has 16 amino acids. Per the germline V gene, CDR1 is SGHTA and CDR2 is FQGNSA. The CDR3 DNA is TGTGCCAGCAGCTTCGGACTAGCGGGAGCAACCAATGAGCAGTTCTTC. Translating it yields CASSFGLAGATNEQFF.

The chain has TRBV20-1 and TRBJ2-7; D is undetermined. The germline V and J ends were trimmed by 3 bases and 4 bases, with 7 bases remaining between them. This CDR3 is 11 amino acids long. The V gene's germline CDR1 is DFQATT and CDR2 SNEGSKA (reference sequence). Here the CDR3 DNA reads TGCAGTGCTAGCAAACTATACGAGCAGTACTTC. It is translated as CSASKLYEQYF.

The V and J genes are TRBV4-2 and TRBJ2-3; D unclear. V dropped 0 bases and J dropped 0 bases, with 4 bases sitting between them. The CDR3 sequence is 14 residues long. Looked up from germline, CDR1 is LGHNA and CDR2 is YNFKEQ. The CDR3 coding sequence is TGTGCCAGCAGCCAAGATCGGAGCACAGATACGCAGTATTTT. Translated: CASSQDRSTDTQYF.

The chain has TRBV20-1 and TRBJ1-1; D is perhaps TRBD1 (5 bases). The CDR3 is made up of 15 amino acids. The V end was cut by 3 bases, the J end by 5 bases, with 19 bases between. Germline assignment: CDR1 DFQATT and CDR2 SNEGSKA (reference sequence). This CDR3 is CSASRQGGLRTEAFF. The CDR3 coding sequence is TGCAGTGCTAGTCGGCAGGGAGGTTTGAGGACTGAAGCTTTCTTT.

The chain combines TRBV5-4 with TRBJ2-3; D is unclear. The CDR3 is made up of 14 amino acids. Germline CDR1 is SGHNT and CDR2 is YYREEE (reference sequence). Trimming pared 1 base from V and 1 base from J, leaving 7 bases between. The CDR3 is CASSLSGGTDTQYF. CDR3 DNA sequence: TGTGCCAGCAGCTTGTCAGGTGGCACAGATACGCAGTATTTT.

The V and J genes are TRBV3-1 (or the pseudogene TRBV3-2) and TRBJ2-1; 7 nucleotides match TRBD2. This CDR3 is built from 15 residues. CDR1 and CDR2 from the germline V gene are LGHDT and YNNKEL (reference sequence). Germline trimming cut 5 bases from V and 4 bases from J; bases unmatched to any gene: 8. In DNA, the CDR3 is TGTGCCAGCAGCACCGGGACTATCACTTACAATGAGCAGTTCTTC. As protein: CASSTGTITYNEQFF.

V gene TRBV7-9 combines with J gene TRBJ1-3; 9 nucleotides line up with TRBD1. There are 14 residues in the CDR3. Germline V CDR1 and CDR2: SEHNR, FQNEAQ (reference sequence). V shed 6 bases and J 2 bases; nucleotides not matched to a gene: 2. CDR3 bases: TGTGCCAGCAGACGGACAGGGGCTGGAAACACCATATATTTT. It is translated as CASRRTGAGNTIYF.